This T cell receptor beta chain was sequenced in a study of graft-versus-host responses after intestinal transplantation. Study-wide background: Recipients had multivisceral, liver-intestinal, or isolated intestinal transplants. Recipients uniformly received anti-thymocyte globulin induction, followed by tacrolimus and steroids for roughly 3 years.

On this clone itself: The antigen is unknown.

The protocol was immunoSEQ multiplex PCR, while the TCRdb copy is restricted to in-frame clones and leaves out a portion. The profile shows some 35,000 clones, approximately 93% of them singletons. Germline V lookup: CDR1 SGDLS, CDR2 YYNGEE. The CDR3 is 14 amino acids. V shed 7 bases, J shed 4 bases, and the junction held 10 bases outside the gene matches. This clonotype was sampled from a human donor who was the organ donor for an intestinal transplant. Sequenced material: unstimulated CD4+ T cells sorted from spleen or lymph node cells, taken before transplant. This chain joins TRBV9 and TRBJ1-2; 7 nucleotides line up with TRBD1. The CDR3: CASGHRGESYGYTF. For the CDR3, the DNA is TGTGCCAGCGGACACAGGGGCGAATCCTATGGCTACACCTTC.